A single sample is the source of the 4 T cell receptor beta chains below, sequenced in a study of identical twins (TCRdb year 2016). The library came from 5' RACE. TCRdb names Illumina HiSeq 2000 as the instrument used. In TCRdb, the public reads were trimmed at Q25 with fastp and aligned with MiXCR, with productive beta chains retained. Every CDR3 protein is listed once, alongside the most common genes and DNA of its rows. This sample holds around 570,000 distinct CDR3 sequences; approximately 10% were observed only once. The ten biggest clones cover under 3.5% of the sample. This sample was also put to use in a study of yellow fever vaccine responses in identical twins.

Sequences were obtained from PBMCs. All receptors derive from a woman aged 18-29 years in good health.

The V gene is TRBV4-3, the J gene TRBJ2-1, with D possibly matching TRBD2 (6 bases). Per germline, CDR1 LGHNA and CDR2 YSLEER. CDR3 length: 16 residues. With 0 bases removed from V and 4 bases from J, the gap between germline ends came to 13 bases. CDR3 sequence reads: CASSQDLASVYNEQFF. The CDR3 DNA is TGCGCCAGCAGCCAAGATCTGGCTAGCGTTTACAATGAGCAGTTCTTC.

The chain recombines TRBV18 with TRBJ2-7; D gene ambiguous. Trimming took 0 bases from V and 0 from J, leaving 6 bases between them. This CDR3 region has 14 residues. Germline CDR1 reads KGHSH; CDR2 reads LQKENI. The CDR3 sequence: CASSPPTDSYEQYF. CDR3 DNA sequence: TGTGCCAGCTCACCACCCACAGACTCCTACGAGCAGTACTTC.

The genes are TRBV7-6 and TRBJ1-2, with 9 positions matching TRBD1. Trimming cost V 5 bases and J 7 bases; bases outside gene matches: 8. Per the germline V gene, CDR1 is SGHVS and CDR2 is FNYEAQ. The CDR3 covers 14 residues. The CDR3 protein is CASSPGQGSGGYTF. The CDR3 coding sequence is TGTGCCAGCAGCCCCGGACAGGGGTCCGGTGGCTACACCTTC.

CDR3 sequence (DNA): TGCAGTGCTCACCGGGATTCACCCCTCCACTTT. It translates to CSAHRDSPLHF. The V gene is TRBV20-1, the J gene TRBJ1-6; D is ambiguous. Trimming stripped 5 bases from V and 8 bases from J, with 7 bases between. Germline loops: CDR1 DFQATT, CDR2 SNEGSKA (reference sequence). The CDR3 spans 11 residues.